Listed here are 31 T cell receptor beta chains from one sample, sequenced in a study of T-cell reconstitution after alpha-beta-depleted transplantation in children. Unique molecular identifiers were used in preparing the TCRbeta library. TCRdb re-analysed the PCR reads in MiXCR, keeping a single row per CDR3 protein. The sample holds about 300,000 distinct CDR3 sequences, around 9.1% seen once. This specimen consisted of PBMCs, obtained before TCRalphabeta/CD19-depleted stem cell transplant. The receptor set was obtained from a boy in the first two years of life with acute myeloid leukemia, due to receive a stem cell transplant.

This clonotype was recorded at least ten times. The V gene is TRBV7-9, the J gene TRBJ1-2; D is undetermined. Looked up from germline, CDR1 is SEHNR and CDR2 is FQNEAQ (reference sequence). Trimming pared 5 bases from V and 1 base from J, leaving 11 bases between. The CDR3 has 14 residues. The CDR3 sequence: CASSPTGINYGYTF. The DNA of the CDR3 is TGTGCCAGCAGCCCTACGGGGATTAACTATGGCTACACCTTC.

As for this clonotype: This sequence may be a read error, since a much larger clone differs from it by one base. The rearrangement uses TRBV5-1 and TRBJ2-7, with TRBD1 matching over 8 bases. Per the germline V gene, CDR1 is SGHRS and CDR2 is YFSETQ. CDR3 length: 15 amino acids. CDR3 coding DNA: TGCGCCAGCAGCCGCCTCGGGACAGGCTCCTACGACCAGTACTTC. Translating it yields CASSRLGTGSYDQYF.

This clonotype has a count of ten or more. The CDR3 reads CASSLKAYEQYF. CDR3 in DNA: TGTGCCAGCAGTTTAAAGGCCTACGAGCAGTACTTC. The rearrangement uses TRBV28 and TRBJ2-7, with D unresolved. This CDR3 region has 12 residues. Per the germline V gene, CDR1 is MDHEN and CDR2 is SYDVKM. Between the trimmed V and J ends, which lost 2 bases and 2 bases, there was a span of 4 bases. Together with reference TRBV28 and TRBJ2-7, the CDR3 gives the full variable domain: DVKVTQSSRYLVKRTGEKVFLECVQDMDHENMFWYRQDPGLGLRLIYFSYDVKMKEKGDIPEGYSVSREKKERFSLILESASTNQTSMYLCASSLKAYEQYFGPGTRLTVT.

This clonotype was detected a few times. The chain joins TRBV20-1 to TRBJ2-3; 10 bases map to TRBD1. V was pared by 3 bases and J by 5 bases, with 20 bases of the junction left unmatched. Germline CDR1 reads DFQATT; CDR2 reads SNEGSKA (reference sequence). The CDR3 consists of 19 residues. As DNA, the CDR3 is TGCAGTGCTAGTTCCCGGTGGGGGACAGGGGCAAATTTGGTAGATACGCAGTATTTT. As protein: CSASSRWGTGANLVDTQYF.

The rearrangement uses TRBV20-1 and TRBJ2-2; 7 bases map to TRBD1. Trimming cost V 3 bases and J 3 bases; bases outside gene matches: 7. CDR1 is DFQATT and CDR2 is SNEGSKA in the germline V gene (reference sequence). The CDR3 consists of 15 residues. The CDR3 sequence is CSARKTGLDTGELFF. The CDR3 DNA is TGCAGTGCTAGGAAGACAGGGTTGGACACCGGGGAGCTGTTTTTT.

Ten or more counts support this clonotype. The V call is TRBV7-6, the J call TRBJ1-2, with TRBD1 identical over 11 bases. The ends lost 5 bases at V and 3 bases at J; junction bases unmatched: 5. CDR1 SGHVS and CDR2 FNYEAQ come from the germline V gene. This CDR3 has 15 amino acids. The CDR3, as DNA: TGTGCCAGCAGCGGGGGGACAGGGGGAGACTATGGCTACACCTTC. This codes for CASSGGTGGDYGYTF.

This clonotype was seen only a few times. The rearrangement uses TRBV7-9 and TRBJ2-7, with 9 nucleotides matching TRBD1. CDR1 and CDR2 from the germline V gene are SEHNR and FQNEAQ (reference sequence). The V segment lost 4 bases and the J segment 2 bases; nucleotides outside the gene matches: 6. This CDR3 is 15 amino acids long. The CDR3 nucleotides are TGTGCCAGCAGCTCCCGGGACAGGGCGGCCTACGAGCAGTACTTC. Encoded protein: CASSSRDRAAYEQYF.

This clonotype was seen ten or more times. The rearrangement joins TRBV12-3 or TRBV12-4 to TRBJ2-2; the match to TRBD1 covers 7 bases. The CDR3 extends over 15 amino acids. V was pared by 5 bases and J by 4 bases, with 7 bases of the junction left unmatched. The CDR3 region is CASSETGKGTGELFF. As DNA, the CDR3 is TGTGCCAGCAGTGAGACAGGGAAGGGCACCGGGGAGCTGTTTTTT.

A few counts support this clonotype. The CDR3 region has the DNA TGTGCCAGCAGCCCTGCGGGGAGCCCCCAAAATAAGCAGTTCTTC. Translated, it gives CASSPAGSPQNKQFF. The gene calls are TRBV7-2 and TRBJ2-1, with a possible D match to TRBD2 (6 bases). The CDR3 loop spans 15 amino acids. V lost 5 bases and J 11 bases, leaving 22 bases between the germline ends. CDR1 and CDR2 (germline): SGHTA, FQGNSA.

This clonotype was detected only a few times. The genes are TRBV29-1 and TRBJ2-1; TRBD2 matches 10 bases. The CDR3 is 15 amino acids. V was pared by 6 bases and J by 4 bases, with 9 bases of the junction left unmatched. Germline V CDR1 and CDR2: SQVTM, ANQGSEA. The CDR3 DNA follows: TGCAGCGTGTTCTCGGGGACTAGCGCGTACAATGAGCAGTTCTTC. Translation: CSVFSGTSAYNEQFF.

This clonotype has a count of ten or more. CDR3 DNA sequence: TGTGCCAGCAGCCGACTGTCGGGCTACGAGCAGTACTTC. It specifies CASSRLSGYEQYF. The chain uses TRBV7-9 and TRBJ2-7; D is ambiguous. CDR3 length equals 13 residues. CDR1 is SEHNR, CDR2 FQNEAQ, per germline (reference sequence). Trimming took 5 bases from V and 3 from J, leaving 11 bases between them.

Many counts were recorded for this clonotype. The genes are TRBV20-1 and TRBJ2-5; unclear D gene. With 3 bases removed from V and 5 bases from J, the gap between germline ends came to 7 bases. Germline CDR1 and CDR2: DFQATT and SNEGSKA (reference sequence). This CDR3 is 11 amino acids long. CDR3 sequence reads: CSASPGETQYF. The CDR3 region has the DNA TGCAGTGCTAGTCCTGGGGAGACCCAGTACTTC.

This clonotype was observed a single time. The chain employs TRBV12-3 or TRBV12-4 and TRBJ2-3; D assignment may be TRBD1 or TRBD2 (5 bases each). The CDR3 runs 15 residues. V was cut by 3 bases and J by 6 bases, with 16 bases left in between. The CDR3 spells CASSFRSGSVDTQYF. In DNA form, the CDR3 reads TGTGCCAGCAGTTTTAGGTCAGGGAGTGTGGATACGCAGTATTTT.

The chain couples TRBV14 to TRBJ2-3; 11 positions match TRBD2. This CDR3 is 16 amino acids long. Germline values: CDR1 SGHDN, CDR2 FVKESK. Trimming cost V 1 base and J 5 bases; bases outside gene matches: 5. CDR3 amino acids: CASSQGLAGWLDTQYF. The CDR3 DNA reads as TGTGCCAGCAGCCAAGGACTAGCGGGATGGCTAGATACGCAGTATTTT.

This clonotype has more than one count but fewer than ten. The CDR3 sequence is CASSSGTSGSFHNEQFF. The CDR3 DNA reads TGTGCCAGCAGCTCCGGGACTAGCGGGAGTTTCCACAATGAGCAGTTCTTC. This sequence joins TRBV5-6 and TRBJ2-1; 14 bases align to TRBD2. Trimming cost V 3 bases and J 5 bases; bases outside gene matches: 7. This CDR3 has 17 residues. Germline V lookup: CDR1 SGHDT, CDR2 YYEEEE.

The sample holds a few counts of this clonotype. CDR3 protein: CSARVVSTDTQYF. The CDR3 DNA sequence: TGCAGTGCTAGGGTCGTCAGCACAGATACGCAGTATTTT. The chain uses TRBV20-1 and TRBJ2-3; the D is unclear. Trimming cost V 3 bases and J 0 bases, with 7 bases left between them. The CDR3 extends over 13 amino acids. The V gene's germline CDR1 is DFQATT and CDR2 SNEGSKA (reference sequence).

At least ten counts were recorded for this clonotype. The J gene is TRBJ1-3, the V gene TRBV6-1; D is perhaps TRBD1 (6 bases). Trimming shortened V by 5 bases and J by 8 bases, and 16 bases separated the two germline ends. Looked up from germline, CDR1 is MNHNS and CDR2 is SASEGT. The CDR3 contains 14 residues. CDR3 sequence (DNA): TGTGCCAGCAGTCCGTCGGGGGGCCGGTACACCATATATTTT. Protein sequence: CASSPSGGRYTIYF.

Many counts were recorded for this clonotype. CDR3 in amino acids: CSASGGMGEQFF. DNA of the CDR3: TGCAGTGCTAGCGGGGGGATGGGTGAGCAGTTCTTC. The chain is built from TRBV20-1 and TRBJ2-1; 7 nucleotides line up with TRBD2. V trimming: 3 bases; J trimming: 9 bases; junction bases outside the gene matches: 5. The CDR3 sequence is 12 residues long. From germline, CDR1 is DFQATT and CDR2 SNEGSKA (reference sequence).

This clonotype was seen repeatedly, ten times or more. V and J are TRBV12-3 or TRBV12-4 and TRBJ1-5; D not resolved. Trimming left V 5 bases short and J 7 bases short, with 12 bases between. The CDR3 is 13 amino acids. CDR3 in amino acids: CASSPSRMQPQHF. The CDR3 DNA sequence: TGTGCCAGCAGTCCCTCTCGTATGCAGCCCCAGCATTTT.

This clonotype was recorded many times. The chain carries TRBV3-1 and TRBJ2-3, with D hard to call. CDR1 and CDR2 from the germline V gene are LGHDT and YNNKEL (reference sequence). The CDR3 loop spans 12 amino acids. V was clipped by 3 bases and J by 2 bases, with 3 bases between them. The CDR3, as DNA: TGTGCCAGCAGCCAGGACACAGATACGCAGTATTTT. Translation: CASSQDTDTQYF.

Many counts were recorded for this clonotype. The V call is TRBV28, the J call TRBJ1-5, with no clear D. This CDR3 is 14 amino acids long. From germline, CDR1 is MDHEN and CDR2 SYDVKM. The V end lost 2 bases, the J end lost 12 bases, and 17 bases lay between the germline ends. CDR3 coding DNA: TGTGCCAGCAGTTTACCCCGGACCGCCAGTTTCCAGCATTTT. Amino acid sequence: CASSLPRTASFQHF. The whole variable domain, remainder taken from reference TRBV28 and TRBJ1-5, is DVKVTQSSRYLVKRTGEKVFLECVQDMDHENMFWYRQDPGLGLRLIYFSYDVKMKEKGDIPEGYSVSREKKERFSLILESASTNQTSMYLCASSLPRTASFQHFGDGTRLSIL.

This clonotype was seen ten or more times. The rearrangement uses TRBV25-1 and TRBJ2-7, with D perhaps matching TRBD1 (6 bases). The germline V and J ends were trimmed by 6 bases and 0 bases, with 18 bases remaining between them. The CDR3 sequence is 16 residues long. Germline assignment: CDR1 MGHDK and CDR2 SYGVNS. In nucleotides, the CDR3 is TGTGCCAGCAGCCCCTCTCGACAGGCAAGCTCCTACGAGCAGTACTTC. It yields the protein CASSPSRQASSYEQYF.

The rearrangement joins TRBV6-5 to TRBJ1-5; D possibly corresponds to TRBD1 (5 bases). Trimming removed 6 bases at V and 7 bases at J, with 13 bases between. CDR1 MNHEY and CDR2 SVGAGI come from the germline V gene. The CDR3 is 13 amino acids. As DNA, the CDR3 is TGTGCCAGCAGCTACGGGGCGGAGCAGCCCCAGCATTTT. This codes for CASSYGAEQPQHF.

V and J are TRBV7-9 and TRBJ2-1, with D perhaps TRBD2 (5 bases). Germline values: CDR1 SEHNR, CDR2 FQNEAQ (reference sequence). The CDR3 is 14 residues long. The V and J ends lost 1 base and 5 bases respectively, with 9 bases between them. The CDR3 loop is CASSLVLVHNEQFF. The CDR3, as DNA: TGTGCCAGCAGCTTAGTACTAGTCCACAATGAGCAGTTCTTC.

This clonotype was seen at least ten times. CDR3 DNA: TGTGCCAGCAGCTTAGTAGGGGGGAGTCCTGGGGCCAACGTCCTGACTTTC. Amino acids: CASSLVGGSPGANVLTF. V gene TRBV7-2 combines with J gene TRBJ2-6; the D call may be TRBD1 or TRBD2 (6 bases each). Germline V gene data show CDR1 as SGHTA and CDR2 as FQGNSA. The CDR3 is 17 amino acids. Trimming removed 1 base from V and 2 bases from J, with 12 bases in between.

This clonotype was seen repeatedly, ten times or more. The genes are TRBV6-1 and TRBJ2-7; the D is unclear. With 8 bases removed from V and 0 bases from J, the gap between germline ends came to 11 bases. The V gene's germline CDR1 is MNHNS and CDR2 SASEGT. The CDR3 is 13 amino acids. The CDR3 DNA reads TGTGCCAGCTCCGTCTATAGCTCCTACGAGCAGTACTTC. Translation: CASSVYSSYEQYF.

In its sample, this clonotype was seen a few times. V is TRBV28 and J is TRBJ1-6, with D perhaps TRBD1 (6 bases). This CDR3 is built from 18 residues. Germline V gene sequence: CDR1 MDHEN, CDR2 SYDVKM. The V end lost 3 bases, the J end lost 9 bases, and 24 bases lay between the germline ends. The CDR3 reads CASSLTFYDRTPSSPLHF. The CDR3 nucleotides read TGTGCCAGCAGTTTGACCTTTTACGACAGGACCCCTTCTTCACCCCTCCACTTT.

This rearrangement joins TRBV18 to TRBJ2-7; TRBD1 matches 8 bases. The CDR3 is 15 amino acids. Germline CDR1 reads KGHSH; CDR2 reads LQKENI. The V segment lost 4 bases and the J segment 3 bases; nucleotides outside the gene matches: 8. The CDR3 is CASSLGQGLVYEQYF. The CDR3 DNA is TGTGCCAGCTCACTCGGACAGGGCCTCGTCTACGAGCAGTACTTC.

This clonotype occurred many times. V and J are TRBV15 and TRBJ2-7, with D uncertain. The ends were cut back, 6 bases at V and 5 bases at J, with 11 bases in the middle. CDR1 and CDR2 from the germline V gene are LNHNV and YYDKDF (reference sequence). This CDR3 is 12 amino acids long. This chain's CDR3 is CATSTRSDEQYF. For the CDR3, the DNA is TGTGCCACCAGTACCCGGTCAGACGAGCAGTACTTC.

The DNA for the CDR3 is TGTGCCAGCTCATCCACCGGACTAGCGGCCTACCAAGAGACCCAGTACTTC. This sequence encodes CASSSTGLAAYQETQYF. This chain connects TRBV18 to TRBJ2-5, with 10 bases lining up with TRBD2. Germline CDR1 is KGHSH and CDR2 is LQKENI. This CDR3 region has 17 residues. V lost 5 bases, J lost 0 bases, and 9 bases stayed unmatched.

This clonotype was counted between two and nine times. A junction boundary mismatches the germline segment, possibly from a read error. This chain connects TRBV7-9 to TRBJ2-5; 10 bases map to TRBD2. The CDR3 covers 16 residues. Germline CDR1 is SEHNR and CDR2 is FQNEAQ (reference sequence). The CDR3 is CASSLAGVPLGETQYF. The CDR3 nucleotides are TGTGCCAGCAGCCTAGCGGGGGTCCCCCTGGGGGAGACCCAGTACTTC.